These 12 T cell receptor beta chains originate from one sample sequenced in a study of T cells in localized non-small cell lung cancer. Assay used: immunoSEQ multiplex PCR; TCRdb lists only in-frame clones, some missing. The sample contains more than 100,000 clones, roughly nine tenths of which appear only once. The starting material was peripheral blood, obtained before any cancer treatment. These TCRs come from a female donor over 55 with stage I lung adenocarcinoma.

This chain uses TRBV5-4 with TRBJ2-7, with D perhaps given as TRBD1 or TRBD2 (5 bases each). Between the trimmed V and J ends, which lost 0 bases and 4 bases, there was a span of 14 bases. This CDR3 has 15 residues. Germline V gene sequence: CDR1 SGHNT, CDR2 YYREEE (reference sequence). The CDR3 loop is CASSLVGPYFYEQYF. CDR3 bases: TGTGCCAGCAGCTTGGTGGGACCTTACTTTTACGAGCAGTACTTC.

This clone was observed a handful of times. This chain connects TRBV5-1 to TRBJ2-7, with D unclear. Trimming took 0 bases from V and 6 from J, leaving 16 bases between them. Per the germline V gene, CDR1 is SGHRS and CDR2 is YFSETQ. This CDR3 contains 15 residues. The CDR3 DNA reads as TGCGCCAGCAGCTTGGAAAGTAGGAAGTGGGGCGAGCAGTACTTC. This encodes CASSLESRKWGEQYF.

The V and J genes are TRBV5-6 and TRBJ2-7, with a possible D match to TRBD2 (6 bases). Germline CDR1 reads SGHDT; CDR2 reads YYEEEE. The V end lost 2 bases, the J end lost 0 bases, and 12 bases lay between the germline ends. The CDR3 has 15 residues. CDR3 DNA: TGTGCCAGCAGCTTTTACGGGAGACTCTCCTACGAGCAGTACTTC. Translating gives CASSFYGRLSYEQYF.

J is TRBJ1-4 and V is TRBV9; D remains ambiguous. The CDR3 covers 14 residues. CDR1 is SGDLS, CDR2 YYNGEE, per germline. Trimming removed 4 bases at V and 5 bases at J, with 12 bases between. DNA for the CDR3: TGTGCCAGCAGCTTAAACGAGGGCAATGAAAAACTGTTTTTT. This gives the protein CASSLNEGNEKLFF.

The chain uses TRBV27 and TRBJ1-2; 9 positions agree with TRBD1. Per the germline V gene, CDR1 is MNHEY and CDR2 is SMNVEV (reference sequence). V trimming: 4 bases; J trimming: 5 bases; junction bases outside the gene matches: 11. The CDR3 length is 16 residues. Written as DNA, the CDR3 is TGTGCCAGCAGTTCCTACAGGGGGCGCCTGGATTATGGCTACACCTTC. Amino acid sequence: CASSSYRGRLDYGYTF.

The V call is TRBV5-6, the J call TRBJ2-7; TRBD2 might be the D (5 bases). V lost 5 bases and J 5 bases, leaving 14 bases between the germline ends. Germline values: CDR1 SGHDT, CDR2 YYEEEE. This CDR3 has 13 residues. In DNA form, the CDR3 reads TGTGCCAGCAGAATCGCAGCCGGGGACGAGCAGTACTTC. Its protein is CASRIAAGDEQYF.

The chain's CDR3 is CASSPSGWGRTDTQYF. The CDR3 coding sequence is TGCGCCAGCAGCCCTTCTGGGTGGGGGCGAACAGATACGCAGTATTTT. The rearrangement joins TRBV5-1 to TRBJ2-3; a weak D match, TRBD1 (6 bases). V dropped 4 bases and J dropped 3 bases, with 18 bases sitting between them. Germline CDR1 and CDR2: SGHRS and YFSETQ. There are 16 residues in the CDR3. Looking up the rest from reference TRBV5-1 and TRBJ2-3 gives the full variable domain: KAGVTQTPRYLIKTRGQQVTLSCSPISGHRSVSWYQQTPGQGLQFLFEYFSETQRNKGNFPGRFSGRQFSNSRSEMNVSTLELGDSALYLCASSPSGWGRTDTQYFGPGTRLTVL.

The chain employs TRBV11-2 and TRBJ2-1; D is tentatively TRBD1 or TRBD2 (5 bases each). Germline lookup yields CDR1 SGHAT and CDR2 FQNNGV. This CDR3 contains 12 residues. The DNA for the CDR3 is TGTGCGACAGCACTAGGGTACAATGAGCAGTTCTTC. Residues: CATALGYNEQFF.

The DNA for the CDR3 is TGTGCCAGCAGCGTAGAGGTGACAGGGATCGGGGAGCTGTTTTTT. Translating gives CASSVEVTGIGELFF. The chain combines TRBV9 with TRBJ2-2, with 7 bases aligning to TRBD1. V was clipped by 0 bases and J by 7 bases; unmatched bases: 6. CDR1 is SGDLS, CDR2 YYNGEE, per germline. The CDR3 runs 15 residues.

J is TRBJ1-6 and V is TRBV29-1; TRBD1 matches at 7 bases. The CDR3 has 14 amino acids. J was trimmed by 7 bases and V by 5 bases; bases with no gene match: 8. Germline-derived CDR1 and CDR2 are SQVTM and ANQGSEA. The CDR3 is CSVSGDRVNSPLHF. The CDR3 DNA reads TGCAGCGTTTCTGGGGACAGAGTAAATTCACCCCTCCACTTT.

The chain employs TRBV6-5 and TRBJ2-1, with 9 nucleotides matching TRBD1. The trim removed 4 bases at V and 10 bases at J, leaving 11 bases unmatched. The CDR3 runs 15 residues. Germline assignment: CDR1 MNHEY and CDR2 SVGAGI. DNA of the CDR3: TGTGCCAGCAGTTCGCCAATTCGGGACAGGGAAGAGCAGTTCTTC. As protein: CASSSPIRDREEQFF.

This clone appeared once. The V gene is TRBV5-1, the J gene TRBJ2-5, with 10 bases fitting TRBD1. CDR3 length: 15 residues. V lost 4 bases and J lost 4; bases outside the gene matches: 7. Germline V gene data show CDR1 as SGHRS and CDR2 as YFSETQ. CDR3 protein: CASSPRTGGGETQYF. The CDR3 DNA is TGCGCCAGCAGCCCACGGACAGGGGGGGGAGAGACCCAGTACTTC.